Presented here are 12 T cell receptor beta chains from one specimen sequenced in a study of blood T cell repertoires in COVID-19. The data were produced by immunoSEQ multiplex PCR, yet TCRdb's version contains in-frame clones alone and is incomplete. The sample yields approximately 81,000 clones, around 80% seen once. Sequencing was done on a sample of peripheral blood. The receptor source for this set is a human donor in a cohort sampled during active COVID-19.

In its sample, this clone was seen once. V and J are TRBV19 and TRBJ2-3; 7 positions agree with TRBD1. This CDR3 is built from 14 residues. Germline CDR1 is LNHDA and CDR2 is SQIVND (reference sequence). The V gene end was trimmed by 7 bases and the J gene end by 0 bases; junction bases not matched to a gene: 4. Written as DNA, the CDR3 is TGTGCCAGTACCCCGACAGGGAGCACAGATACGCAGTATTTT. Protein sequence: CASTPTGSTDTQYF. The variable domain in full, with the rest retrieved from reference TRBV19 and TRBJ2-3, is DGGITQSPKYLFRKEGQNVTLSCEQNLNHDAMYWYRQDPGQGLRLIYYSQIVNDFQKGDIAEGYSVSREKKESFPLTVTSAQKNPTAFYLCASTPTGSTDTQYFGPGTRLTVL.

The chain is built from TRBV19 and TRBJ2-5; 9 nucleotides agree with TRBD2. The J segment lost 2 bases and the V segment lost 3 bases, leaving 7 bases of the junction unmatched. CDR3 length: 16 amino acids. Per the germline V gene, CDR1 is LNHDA and CDR2 is SQIVND (reference sequence). In DNA, the CDR3 is TGTGCCAGTAGTATTGGGTTGGCGGGGGGGCAAGAGACCCAGTACTTC. This gives the protein CASSIGLAGGQETQYF.

This chain uses TRBV19 with TRBJ2-1; D may be TRBD1 (6 bases). Germline assignment: CDR1 LNHDA and CDR2 SQIVND (reference sequence). Trimming cost V 6 bases and J 6 bases, with 9 bases left between them. The CDR3 is made up of 12 amino acids. CDR3 nucleotide sequence: TGTGCCAGTAGCACCAGGGGCAATGAGCAGTTCTTC. Its translation is CASSTRGNEQFF.

This rearrangement joins TRBV23-1 to TRBJ1-1, with no clear D. TRBV23-1 is classed as an ORF, of uncertain function. Trimming pared 4 bases from V and 11 bases from J, leaving 20 bases between. This CDR3 is built from 14 residues. CDR3 region: CASSLTWARNWAFF. The CDR3 bases are TGCGCCAGCAGTCTAACTTGGGCAAGAAATTGGGCTTTCTTT.

This chain links TRBV21-1 with TRBJ2-7; the tabulated D call, TRBD1, remains unverified against the DNA. TRBV21-1 is described as a pseudogene. This CDR3 contains 12 residues. CDR3 in DNA: TGTGCCAGCAGCAGGCCAGGCTACGAGCAGTACTTC. Residues: CASSRPGYEQYF.

The chain links TRBV9 to TRBJ2-7; 8 bases agree with TRBD2. Trimming cost V 0 bases and J 7 bases; bases outside gene matches: 6. The CDR3 loop spans 14 amino acids. In germline, CDR1 is SGDLS, CDR2 YYNGEE. CDR3 nucleotides: TGTGCCAGCAGCGTAGGCGGGACGGGGGGGGAGCAGTACTTC. It translates to CASSVGGTGGEQYF.

This clone was recorded only once. The V gene is TRBV6-2 or TRBV6-3, the J gene TRBJ1-2, with 7 bases aligning to TRBD1. This CDR3 has 14 amino acids. Germline assignment: CDR1 MNHEY and CDR2 SVGEGT. The V and J ends lost 2 bases and 3 bases, in that order; junction bases with no gene match: 3. CDR3 region: CASSYQGTDYGYTF. In DNA, the CDR3 is TGTGCCAGCAGTTACCAGGGGACAGACTATGGCTACACCTTC.

The chain carries TRBV2 and TRBJ2-4; tentatively, D is TRBD2 (5 bases). From germline, CDR1 is SNHLY and CDR2 FYNNEI. This CDR3 contains 16 residues. V lost 2 bases and J lost 7, with 18 bases in between. This chain's CDR3 is CASSEPSSPPRNIQYF. For the CDR3, the DNA is TGTGCCAGCAGTGAACCCTCTAGCCCCCCAAGGAACATTCAGTACTTC.

The J gene is TRBJ2-5, the V gene TRBV10-1; tentatively, D is TRBD1 (6 bases). Trimming stripped 0 bases from V and 4 bases from J, with 15 bases between. Germline V gene data show CDR1 as WNHNN and CDR2 as SYGVQD (reference sequence). The CDR3 spans 16 residues. In DNA form, the CDR3 reads TGCGCCAGCAGTGAGTCGAGCTTTCAGGGGCGAGAGACCCAGTACTTC. As protein: CASSESSFQGRETQYF.

The V and J genes are TRBV15 and TRBJ1-5; a weak D match, TRBD1 (6 bases). V shed 3 bases and J shed 7 bases, with 22 bases lying between them. CDR1 is LNHNV and CDR2 is YYDKDF in the germline V gene (reference sequence). There are 17 residues in the CDR3. The chain's CDR3 is CATSSGGGTLSAQPQHF. The DNA of the CDR3 is TGTGCCACCAGCAGTGGGGGCGGAACTTTGAGTGCGCAGCCCCAGCATTTT.

The chain is built from TRBV5-1 and TRBJ2-7; D is perhaps TRBD1 (6 bases). V was trimmed by 4 bases and J by 4 bases, leaving 12 bases between them. The germline gives CDR1 SGHRS, CDR2 YFSETQ. The CDR3 is made up of 13 amino acids. CDR3 region: CASSPNRVYEQYF. Here the CDR3 DNA reads TGCGCCAGCAGCCCCAACAGGGTTTACGAGCAGTACTTC.

This clone was counted a single time. The rearrangement joins TRBV6-1 to TRBJ2-7, with 8 bases aligning to TRBD2. This CDR3 contains 15 residues. Germline lookup yields CDR1 MNHNS and CDR2 SASEGT. Germline trimming cut 1 base from V and 2 bases from J; bases unmatched to any gene: 4. The CDR3 spells CASSEGLGGAYEQYF. DNA of the CDR3: TGTGCCAGCAGTGAAGGGCTCGGGGGGGCCTACGAGCAGTACTTC.